The 32 T cell receptor beta chains reported below all come from one sample, sequenced in a study of T-cell reconstitution after alpha-beta-depleted transplantation in children. For TCRbeta, the library was prepared with unique molecular identifiers. MiXCR, run by TCRdb on the PCR reads, gives a single entry per CDR3 protein. The sample holds about 500,000 distinct CDR3 sequences, about 33% seen once. Sequenced material: PBMCs from the stem cell graft donor, taken from the stem cell graft. All receptors derive from a human donor who donated a stem cell graft to a child with aplastic anemia.

The rearrangement links TRBV15 to TRBJ2-5, with TRBD1 matching 11 bases. V lost 5 bases and J lost 1; bases outside the gene matches: 6. This CDR3 comprises 16 residues. CDR1 is LNHNV and CDR2 is YYDKDF in the germline V gene (reference sequence). The CDR3 DNA reads as TGTGCCACCAGCGCCCGGGACAGGGGGATCCAAGAGACCCAGTACTTC. This sequence encodes CATSARDRGIQETQYF.

The J gene is TRBJ2-7, the V gene TRBV5-1; maybe TRBD1 (5 bases). This CDR3 contains 14 residues. Trimming shortened V by 1 base and J by 3 bases, and 11 bases separated the two germline ends. The germline V gene encodes CDR1 SGHRS and CDR2 YFSETQ. The CDR3 loop is CASSLQGLIYEQYF. In DNA form, the CDR3 reads TGCGCCAGCAGCTTGCAGGGTTTAATCTACGAGCAGTACTTC.

The V and J genes are TRBV12-3 or TRBV12-4 and TRBJ2-7; D remains ambiguous. V lost 7 bases, J lost 5 bases, and 18 bases lay in between. The CDR3 covers 14 residues. As DNA, the CDR3 is TGTGCCAGCACCCTCTCCGGAGCTCTCGACGAGCAGTACGTC. Its protein is CASTLSGALDEQYV.

V usage is TRBV7-2 and J usage is TRBJ2-5, with 8 bases aligning to TRBD1. This CDR3 is 15 amino acids long. With 4 bases clipped from V and 5 bases from J, the junction kept 9 bases outside the gene matches. Germline CDR1 is SGHTA and CDR2 is FQGNSA. The CDR3 sequence: CASSSRQGTWETQYF. As DNA, the CDR3 is TGTGCCAGCAGCTCGAGACAGGGGACTTGGGAGACCCAGTACTTC.

This clonotype was counted many times. At one end, the junction sequence differs from germline, possibly due to a read error. J is TRBJ1-5 and V is TRBV5-1; a possible D gene is TRBD1 (5 bases). Germline CDR1 SGHRS, CDR2 YFSETQ. The CDR3 contains 13 residues. The CDR3 DNA follows: TGTGCCAGCAGTTTGGGGGGTAGTCAGCCCCAGCATTTT. Translated, it gives CASSLGGSQPQHF. The full variable domain, its missing parts supplied by reference TRBV5-1 and TRBJ1-5, is KAGVTQTPRYLIKTRGQQVTLSCSPISGHRSVSWYQQTPGQGLQFLFEYFSETQRNKGNFPGRFSGRQFSNSRSEMNVSTLELGDSALYLCASSLGGSQPQHFGDGTRLSIL.

The sample holds a few counts of this clonotype. The chain recombines TRBV27 with TRBJ2-3; D gene ambiguous. Germline CDR1 MNHEY, CDR2 SMNVEV (reference sequence). The V end was cut by 4 bases, the J end by 6 bases, with 17 bases between. CDR3 length: 15 amino acids. In DNA, the CDR3 is TGTGCCAGCAGTTCCAGGTCCTACTTTTACGATACGCAGTATTTT. Residues: CASSSRSYFYDTQYF.

The gene calls are TRBV6-1 and TRBJ1-6; 9 positions match TRBD1. From germline, CDR1 is MNHNS and CDR2 SASEGT. The CDR3 covers 15 residues. V shed 6 bases and J 9 bases; nucleotides not matched to a gene: 9. The CDR3 reads CASSPGQGYRSPLHF. As DNA, the CDR3 is TGTGCCAGCAGCCCCGGACAGGGGTATCGTTCACCCCTCCACTTT.

The V and J genes are TRBV30 and TRBJ2-7, with no clear D. The length of the CDR3 is 11 residues. In germline, CDR1 is GTSNPN, CDR2 SVGIG (reference sequence). V was pared by 0 bases and J by 3 bases, with 3 bases between. CDR3 loop: CAWSVHYEQYF. As DNA, the CDR3 is TGTGCCTGGAGTGTACACTACGAGCAGTACTTC.

The gene calls are TRBV11-2 and TRBJ2-1, with TRBD2 identical over 11 bases. This CDR3 comprises 16 residues. Germline V CDR1 and CDR2: SGHAT, FQNNGV. V lost 5 bases to trimming and J lost 5 bases; unmatched junction nucleotides: 8. This chain's CDR3 is CASSTSLAGGNNEQFF. CDR3 in DNA: TGTGCCAGCAGCACCAGTCTAGCGGGAGGTAACAATGAGCAGTTCTTC.

This rearrangement joins TRBV12-3 or TRBV12-4 to TRBJ2-3, with 8 bases matching TRBD2. The junction had 7 bases not matched to a gene; V was cut back by 7 bases and J by 7 bases. The length of the CDR3 is 13 residues. The CDR3 region has the DNA TGTGCCAGCACCCCGGGAGGGCCAAATACGCAGTATTTT. This gives the protein CASTPGGPNTQYF.

V and J are TRBV24-1 and TRBJ2-2; 7 bases fit TRBD1. The germline gives CDR1 KGHDR, CDR2 SFDVKD. The CDR3 sequence is 16 residues long. With 1 base clipped from V and 3 bases from J, the junction kept 4 bases outside the gene matches. CDR3 loop: CATSDFLQGDTGELFF. As DNA, the CDR3 is TGTGCCACCAGTGATTTTCTTCAGGGGGACACCGGGGAGCTGTTTTTT.

The table lists this clonotype with a few counts. This chain links TRBV25-1 with TRBJ2-1; 7 positions agree with TRBD1. The CDR3 has 15 amino acids. Germline loops: CDR1 MGHDK, CDR2 SYGVNS. Trimming took 4 bases from V and 12 from J; bases not matched to a gene: 15. CDR3 sequence: CASSGKGPVNRGQFF. The DNA of the CDR3 is TGTGCCAGCAGTGGAAAAGGGCCGGTGAACAGGGGGCAGTTCTTC.

The chain joins TRBV5-1 to TRBJ2-3; D gene uncertain. The CDR3 length is 16 residues. CDR1 is SGHRS, CDR2 YFSETQ, per germline. V lost 0 bases and J lost 0, with 11 bases in between. CDR3 DNA: TGCGCCAGCAGCTTGGTTGGCACGGAAAGCACAGATACGCAGTATTTT. Translating it yields CASSLVGTESTDTQYF.

This chain joins TRBV6-2 or TRBV6-3 and TRBJ2-2; 7 nucleotides match TRBD2. CDR3 size: 16 residues. The V and J ends lost 2 bases and 5 bases, in that order; junction bases with no gene match: 8. Germline V gene data show CDR1 as MNHEY and CDR2 as SVGEGT. Written as DNA, the CDR3 is TGTGCCAGCAGTTACCGCGGGAGTTCGGGAACCGGGGAGCTGTTTTTT. It translates to CASSYRGSSGTGELFF.

CDR3 nucleotide sequence: TGCAGTGCTCCGGCCGCCGGAGAGCCCCAGCATTTT. This encodes CSAPAAGEPQHF. The chain combines TRBV20-1 with TRBJ1-5; D not certain. Trimming left V 5 bases short and J 8 bases short, with 13 bases between. The CDR3 length is 12 residues. Looked up from germline, CDR1 is DFQATT and CDR2 is SNEGSKA (reference sequence).

In its sample, this clonotype was seen a few times. The rearrangement joins TRBV30 to TRBJ2-6; D call uncertain. The CDR3 runs to 14 residues. Trimming took 2 bases from V and 1 from J, leaving 6 bases between them. The germline V gene has CDR1 GTSNPN and CDR2 SVGIG (reference sequence). The CDR3 DNA is TGTGCCTGGAGTCCCGGTTCTGGGGCCAACGTCCTGACTTTC. As protein: CAWSPGSGANVLTF.

This clonotype was seen just once. A single base separates this from a much larger clone, so it may be a read error. V gene TRBV6-2 or TRBV6-3 combines with J gene TRBJ1-2, with D possibly TRBD1 on 5 matching bases. In germline, CDR1 is MNHEY, CDR2 SVGEGT. There are 13 residues in the CDR3. CDR3 in DNA: TGTGACAGCAAATGGCGGGACGGACAAGGCTACACCTTC. This translates into CDSKWRDGQGYTF.

This sequence joins TRBV24-1 and TRBJ2-1; D is perhaps TRBD1 (5 bases). The CDR3 extends over 17 amino acids. V lost 0 bases and J 0 bases, leaving 11 bases between the germline ends. Germline assignment: CDR1 KGHDR and CDR2 SFDVKD. CDR3 nucleotide sequence: TGTGCCACCAGTGATTTGCCGACAGCCGACTCCTACAATGAGCAGTTCTTC. Protein sequence: CATSDLPTADSYNEQFF.

The chain joins TRBV18 to TRBJ1-1; D gene ambiguous. Per germline, CDR1 KGHSH and CDR2 LQKENI. The CDR3 length is 15 residues. V was trimmed by 2 bases and J by 1 base, leaving 11 bases between them. This chain's CDR3 is CASSPTSQQNTEAFF. CDR3 DNA: TGTGCCAGCTCACCAACTTCTCAGCAGAACACTGAAGCTTTCTTT. Together with reference TRBV18 and TRBJ1-1, the CDR3 gives the full variable domain: NAGVMQNPRHLVRRRGQEARLRCSPMKGHSHVYWYRQLPEEGLKFMVYLQKENIIDESGMPKERFSAEFPKEGPSILRIQQVVRGDSAAYFCASSPTSQQNTEAFFGQGTRLTVV.

V and J are TRBV11-3 and TRBJ2-3, with 10 bases lining up with TRBD2. The germline gives CDR1 SGHNT, CDR2 YENEEA. V lost 5 bases to trimming and J lost 1 base; unmatched junction nucleotides: 6. The CDR3 is 16 amino acids. CDR3 sequence: CASSPVSGRGTDTQYF. CDR3 bases: TGTGCCAGCAGCCCCGTCAGCGGGAGGGGCACAGATACGCAGTATTTT.

The chain combines TRBV29-1 with TRBJ2-2; D unclear. V lost 5 bases and J 3 bases, leaving 22 bases between the germline ends. The CDR3 has 17 residues. Germline values: CDR1 SQVTM, CDR2 ANQGSEA. CDR3 DNA: TGCAGCGTTCCTCTCCAGTCAACCAGGATGGACACCGGGGAGCTGTTTTTT. Residues: CSVPLQSTRMDTGELFF.

This clonotype has a handful of counts. The rearrangement uses TRBV12-3 or TRBV12-4 and TRBJ1-1; 10 nucleotides align to TRBD1. The V gene end was trimmed by 5 bases and the J gene end by 1 base; junction bases not matched to a gene: 7. The CDR3 is 16 amino acids. DNA for the CDR3: TGTGCCAGCAGTCTCGGGACAGGGGTAACGAACACTGAAGCTTTCTTT. Protein: CASSLGTGVTNTEAFF.

The chain joins TRBV9 to TRBJ1-3; a weak D match, TRBD1 (5 bases). Deletions cut 0 bases from V and 0 bases from J, with 7 bases between. CDR1 and CDR2 from the germline V gene are SGDLS and YYNGEE. This CDR3 contains 15 residues. The CDR3 loop reads CASSVATGSGNTIYF. The CDR3 DNA sequence: TGTGCCAGCAGCGTAGCTACAGGCTCTGGAAACACCATATATTTT.

The chain carries TRBV29-1 and TRBJ1-2; D is perhaps TRBD1 (5 bases). This CDR3 contains 12 residues. The germline V and J ends were trimmed by 7 bases and 8 bases, with 17 bases remaining between them. Germline lookup yields CDR1 SQVTM and CDR2 ANQGSEA. This chain's CDR3 is CSAGTVGTGYTF. CDR3 sequence (DNA): TGCAGCGCGGGGACGGTGGGAACGGGCTACACCTTC.

This clonotype was recorded a few times. This chain joins TRBV28 and TRBJ2-3; no clear D. The length of the CDR3 is 14 residues. V was pared by 5 bases and J by 2 bases, with 11 bases between. Germline V gene sequence: CDR1 MDHEN, CDR2 SYDVKM. The DNA for the CDR3 is TGTGCCAGCAGTGTCCATGGGAACACAGATACGCAGTATTTT. Translating it yields CASSVHGNTDTQYF.

This clonotype was counted a few times. The chain carries TRBV20-1 and TRBJ1-2, with TRBD1 matching over 11 bases. V was pared by 3 bases and J by 1 base, with 7 bases of the junction left unmatched. CDR1 and CDR2 from the germline V gene are DFQATT and SNEGSKA (reference sequence). The CDR3 length is 16 residues. The DNA for the CDR3 is TGCAGTGCTAGTACGGCCGGGACAGGGGGTAACTATGGCTACACCTTC. Translated, it gives CSASTAGTGGNYGYTF.

V is TRBV4-3 and J is TRBJ1-6; TRBD1 agrees at 9 bases. The CDR3 runs to 16 residues. V lost 2 bases, J lost 7 bases, and 6 bases stayed unmatched. From germline, CDR1 is LGHNA and CDR2 YSLEER. The CDR3 DNA follows: TGCGCCAGCAGCCAACAATGGGACAGGGTGAATTCACCCCTCCACTTT. Its translation: CASSQQWDRVNSPLHF.

This clonotype came up a few times. The chain uses TRBV6-2 or TRBV6-3 and TRBJ1-5; TRBD1 might be the D (6 bases). The CDR3 length is 13 residues. V dropped 5 bases and J dropped 7 bases, with 12 bases sitting between them. Germline lookup yields CDR1 MNHEY and CDR2 SVGEGT. The CDR3 DNA reads TGTGCCAGCAGTATACAGGGCGGCCAGCCCCAGCATTTT. It is translated as CASSIQGGQPQHF.

This chain links TRBV6-1 with TRBJ1-2; D ambiguous. Germline V CDR1 and CDR2: MNHNS, SASEGT. The CDR3 consists of 15 residues. Trimming cost V 6 bases and J 0 bases, with 14 bases left between them. CDR3 bases: TGTGCCAGCAGCTTCCGGACGGAGTCTAACTATGGCTACACCTTC. Protein sequence: CASSFRTESNYGYTF.

This clonotype was seen a single time. This chain links TRBV6-2 or TRBV6-3 with TRBJ2-7; 9 bases fit TRBD1. Germline V gives CDR1 MNHEY, CDR2 SVGEGT. CDR3 length equals 11 residues. The chain's CDR3 is CASGQGYDQYV. CDR3 coding DNA: TGTGCCAGCGGACAGGGGTACGACCAGTACGTC.

In nucleotides, the CDR3 is TGTGCCAGCAGTGACCGGACAGACTTGAACACTGAAGCTTTCTTT. It specifies CASSDRTDLNTEAFF. V and J are TRBV6-1 and TRBJ1-1; D is possibly TRBD1 (6 bases). V lost 3 bases, J lost 0 bases, and 11 bases lay in between. Per germline, CDR1 MNHNS and CDR2 SASEGT. CDR3 length equals 15 residues.

This clonotype occurred a few times. The V and J genes are TRBV14 and TRBJ1-5; 9 nucleotides align to TRBD1. The CDR3 consists of 18 residues. Germline values: CDR1 SGHDN, CDR2 FVKESK. With 4 bases clipped from V and 0 bases from J, the junction kept 10 bases outside the gene matches. The CDR3 DNA is TGTGCCAGCAGCCCTAGAGGGACAGGGCCCTATAGCAATCAGCCCCAGCATTTT. It specifies CASSPRGTGPYSNQPQHF.